The 22 T cell receptor beta chains presented below share a single source sample, sequenced in a study of blood T cells in healthy people across ages. PCR was performed a second time for about 7 to 12 cycles using a sample-barcoded 5' primer and a J-beta primer mix. TCRdb re-analysed the 5' RACE reads in MiXCR, keeping a single row per CDR3 protein. Here the sample spans some 750,000 distinct CDR3 sequences, 20% to 25% being singletons. Sequencing was done on a sample of blood. The receptors originated from a man between 65 and 85 years old in good health.

In the case of this clonotype: An end of the junction does not agree with germline; a read error may underlie this. J is TRBJ2-7 and V is TRBV7-8; unclear D gene. This CDR3 comprises 13 residues. Germline V gene lookup returns CDR1 SGHVS and CDR2 FQNEAQ. DNA for the CDR3: TGTGCCAGCAGCTTAGCGGCTAGTGACTCCATTGAATTC. It is translated as CASSLAASDSIEF.

This rearrangement joins TRBV7-9 to TRBJ2-3; TRBD2 is a possible D gene (6 bases). Germline CDR1 is SEHNR and CDR2 is FQNEAQ (reference sequence). The V end lost 1 base, the J end lost 14 bases, and 16 bases lay between the germline ends. The CDR3 is made up of 13 amino acids. The CDR3 region has the DNA TGTGCCAGCAGCTTAGACCGACTAGTAGGAAGGTATTTT. Its translation: CASSLDRLVGRYF.

The V gene is TRBV12-3 or TRBV12-4, the J gene TRBJ1-1; D is undetermined. V was cut by 6 bases and J by 6 bases, with 20 bases left in between. This CDR3 is 15 amino acids long. Written as DNA, the CDR3 is TGTGCCAGCAGCCTCTTAGCGGGGTTTAAAGCTGAAGCTTTCTTT. This gives the protein CASSLLAGFKAEAFF.

This clonotype turned up a few times. In DNA, the CDR3 is TGTGCCAGCGGCTCGACCCCTTTGAATACCAAAAACATTCAGTACTTC. Amino acids: CASGSTPLNTKNIQYF. The gene calls are TRBV2 and TRBJ2-4; D uncertain. Trimming removed 8 bases at V and 2 bases at J, with 19 bases between. The CDR3 length is 16 residues. Germline V gene data show CDR1 as SNHLY and CDR2 as FYNNEI.

This clonotype was seen repeatedly, ten times or more. The genes are TRBV4-2 and TRBJ1-1; weak D call: TRBD1 (6 bases). The V end was cut by 0 bases, the J end by 5 bases, with 16 bases between. The CDR3 contains 16 residues. CDR1 LGHNA and CDR2 YNFKEQ come from the germline V gene. The CDR3 reads CASSQDPGGARTEAFF. In DNA, the CDR3 is TGTGCCAGCAGCCAAGATCCTGGGGGCGCGAGGACTGAAGCTTTCTTT.

The rearrangement joins TRBV14 to TRBJ2-4; 8 bases line up with TRBD2. The CDR3 runs to 16 residues. V shed 0 bases, J shed 7 bases, and the junction held 8 bases outside the gene matches. Per the germline V gene, CDR1 is SGHDN and CDR2 is FVKESK. The CDR3 DNA is TGTGCCAGCAGCCAAGATAGCGGGGTCGGGAGTAACATTCAGTACTTC. It encodes CASSQDSGVGSNIQYF.

This sequence joins TRBV19 and TRBJ1-1; maybe TRBD1 (6 bases). This CDR3 comprises 12 residues. V was pared by 11 bases and J by 1 base, with 11 bases between. CDR1 and CDR2 (germline): LNHDA, SQIVND (reference sequence). The CDR3 sequence: CALRGENTEAFF. The CDR3 DNA is TGTGCCCTTAGGGGGGAGAACACTGAAGCTTTCTTT.

The chain couples TRBV29-1 to TRBJ2-5; no definite D call. The CDR3 contains 13 residues. CDR1 and CDR2 (germline): SQVTM, ANQGSEA. The V end was cut by 6 bases, the J end by 2 bases, with 13 bases between. This CDR3 reads CSVNTWGQETQYF. The CDR3 bases are TGCAGCGTCAATACCTGGGGTCAAGAGACCCAGTACTTC.

In this sample, this clonotype turned up a few times. The CDR3 loop reads CASSFREANYGYTF. The CDR3 nucleotides read TGCGCCAGCAGCTTTAGGGAAGCTAACTATGGCTACACCTTC. The V and J genes are TRBV5-1 and TRBJ1-2; D ambiguous. Germline assignment: CDR1 SGHRS and CDR2 YFSETQ. V was pared by 2 bases and J by 0 bases, with 8 bases between. The CDR3 spans 14 residues.

CDR3 region: CSAEPAMRADTQYF. In nucleotides, the CDR3 is TGCAGTGCTGAACCAGCTATGAGGGCAGATACGCAGTATTTT. V gene TRBV20-1 combines with J gene TRBJ2-3, with D possibly being TRBD2 (5 bases). The V end lost 5 bases, the J end lost 4 bases, and 16 bases lay between the germline ends. This CDR3 spans 14 amino acids. Germline CDR1 DFQATT, CDR2 SNEGSKA (reference sequence).

This clonotype was counted ten times or more. The gene calls are TRBV20-1 and TRBJ2-3; D not certain. The CDR3 is 13 amino acids. Trimming took off 2 bases at V and 2 bases at J, with 8 bases between the two ends. The germline gives CDR1 DFQATT, CDR2 SNEGSKA (reference sequence). The CDR3 nucleotides read TGCAGTGCTAGAATCCAGCCCACAGATACGCAGTATTTT. It yields the protein CSARIQPTDTQYF.

The V gene is TRBV19, the J gene TRBJ1-1; D is uncertain. The CDR3 has 12 amino acids. Looked up from germline, CDR1 is LNHDA and CDR2 is SQIVND (reference sequence). V was cut by 6 bases and J by 4 bases, with 9 bases left in between. CDR3: CASSFEGTEAFF. The CDR3 bases are TGTGCCAGTAGCTTCGAGGGCACTGAAGCTTTCTTT. Full variable domain (outside the CDR3, taken from reference TRBV19 and TRBJ1-1): DGGITQSPKYLFRKEGQNVTLSCEQNLNHDAMYWYRQDPGQGLRLIYYSQIVNDFQKGDIAEGYSVSREKKESFPLTVTSAQKNPTAFYLCASSFEGTEAFFGQGTRLTVV.

This clonotype appeared a few times. The gene calls are TRBV6-5 and TRBJ2-5, with 10 positions matching TRBD2. The CDR3 extends over 15 amino acids. Germline assignment: CDR1 MNHEY and CDR2 SVGAGI. The V gene end was trimmed by 5 bases and the J gene end by 5 bases; junction bases not matched to a gene: 8. In DNA, the CDR3 is TGTGCCAGCAGTCAAAGAGCGGGAGGGCCGGAGACCCAGTACTTC. Its translation is CASSQRAGGPETQYF.

The chain recombines TRBV3-1 with TRBJ1-2; no firm D call. The CDR3 consists of 16 residues. Per the germline V gene, CDR1 is LGHDT and CDR2 is YNNKEL (reference sequence). V lost 1 base, J lost 2 bases, and 14 bases lay in between. As DNA, the CDR3 is TGTGCCAGCAGCCAAGTAGGGCGGATAGCAAACTATGGCTACACCTTC. This translates into CASSQVGRIANYGYTF.

The chain is built from TRBV20-1 and TRBJ1-2; D gene uncertain. Looked up from germline, CDR1 is DFQATT and CDR2 is SNEGSKA (reference sequence). This CDR3 spans 9 amino acids. The CDR3 region is CSAPRGYTF. In DNA form, the CDR3 reads TGCTCCGCTCCGCGGGGCTACACCTTC.

DNA for the CDR3: TGTGCCAGCAGTCCCATGAGGGGCCCCTACTACGAGCAGTACGTC. Amino acid sequence: CASSPMRGPYYEQYV. The V call is TRBV28, the J call TRBJ2-7; D may match TRBD1 or TRBD2 (5 bases each). This CDR3 region has 15 residues. Germline lookup yields CDR1 MDHEN and CDR2 SYDVKM. Trimming pared 5 bases from V and 3 bases from J, leaving 17 bases between.

The chain couples TRBV7-9 to TRBJ1-2; possible D gene TRBD1, 5 bases. CDR3 size: 14 residues. Germline loops: CDR1 SEHNR, CDR2 FQNEAQ (reference sequence). V shed 1 base and J shed 3 bases, with 9 bases lying between them. CDR3 in DNA: TGTGCCAGCAGCTTAGGGGGGACCTACTATGGCTACACCTTC. This gives the protein CASSLGGTYYGYTF.

This clonotype has a count of ten or more. V gene TRBV20-1 combines with J gene TRBJ1-2; the D is unclear. The CDR3 has 12 amino acids. Trimming removed 6 bases from V and 7 bases from J, with 15 bases in between. Germline CDR1 DFQATT, CDR2 SNEGSKA (reference sequence). CDR3: CSALKQEAGYTF. The CDR3, as DNA: TGCAGTGCCCTAAAGCAGGAGGCTGGCTACACCTTC.

This clonotype was seen only a few times. The gene calls are TRBV7-9 and TRBJ2-3; D may correspond to TRBD1 or TRBD2 (5 bases each). Trimming left V 5 bases short and J 4 bases short, with 19 bases between. The CDR3 spans 16 residues. Per the germline V gene, CDR1 is SEHNR and CDR2 is FQNEAQ (reference sequence). The CDR3 loop is CASSLSGARGADTQYF. CDR3 nucleotides: TGTGCCAGCAGCCTCTCAGGAGCGCGAGGGGCAGATACGCAGTATTTT.

The chain links TRBV4-1 to TRBJ1-1; D is unclear. CDR1 MGHRA and CDR2 YSYEKL come from the germline V gene. Trimming removed 1 base from V and 3 bases from J, with 6 bases in between. The CDR3 loop spans 13 amino acids. The CDR3 protein is CASSQGMDTEAFF. The CDR3 DNA reads as TGCGCCAGCAGCCAAGGGATGGACACTGAAGCTTTCTTT.

The V and J genes are TRBV29-1 and TRBJ1-1, with a tentative D call TRBD1 (5 bases). With 7 bases removed from V and 2 bases from J, the gap between germline ends came to 11 bases. CDR3 length: 12 residues. Germline loops: CDR1 SQVTM, CDR2 ANQGSEA. The DNA for the CDR3 is TGCAGCGGGGAGACAGCTAACACTGAAGCTTTCTTT. Translating gives CSGETANTEAFF.

There are a few counts of this clonotype. The chain recombines TRBV6-6 with TRBJ2-5, with 10 bases identical to TRBD1. The J call may be mistaken, given a closer DNA end match to TRBJ2-7. There are 14 residues in the CDR3. CDR1 is MNHNY and CDR2 is SVGAGI in the germline V gene (reference sequence). The CDR3 coding sequence is TGTGCCAGCAGTTACCGGACAGGGGGAGACGAGCAGTACTTC. Protein: CASSYRTGGDEQYF.